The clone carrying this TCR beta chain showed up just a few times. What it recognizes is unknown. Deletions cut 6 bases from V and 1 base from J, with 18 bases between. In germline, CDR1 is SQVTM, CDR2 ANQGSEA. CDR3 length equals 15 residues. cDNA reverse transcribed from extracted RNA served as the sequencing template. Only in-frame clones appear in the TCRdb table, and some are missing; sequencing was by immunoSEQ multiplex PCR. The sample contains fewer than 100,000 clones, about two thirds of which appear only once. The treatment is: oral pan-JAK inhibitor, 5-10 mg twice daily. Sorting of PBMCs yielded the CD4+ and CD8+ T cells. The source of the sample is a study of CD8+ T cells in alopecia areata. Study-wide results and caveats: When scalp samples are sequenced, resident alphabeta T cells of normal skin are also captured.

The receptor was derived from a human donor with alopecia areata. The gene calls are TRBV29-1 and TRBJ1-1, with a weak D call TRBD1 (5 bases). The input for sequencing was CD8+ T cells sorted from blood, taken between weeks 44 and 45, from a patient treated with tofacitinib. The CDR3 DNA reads TGCAGCGTCGCGGGGACCGGGTTCGAGAACACTGAAGCTTTCTTT. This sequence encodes CSVAGTGFENTEAFF.